This T cell receptor (beta chain) was sequenced for a study of Ad26.COV2.S vaccination and SARS-CoV-2 variants. Study details: Intramuscular Ad26.COV2.S at 5x10^10 or 1x10^11 viral particles. Study results and limitations: CD8+ and CD4+ T cells specific for spike reportedly responded with substantial breadth after vaccination. The analyses of TCR breadth and depth may have understated the size of total T cell responses.

Worth noting for this clone: Antigen specificity is unknown.

Treatment noted: roughly 19 received Ad26.COV2.S at low or high dose, single or two shots; 5 received placebo; per-sample allocation not given. At day 63 after the first vaccine or placebo injection, samples were drawn. CDR1 is SEHNR, CDR2 FQNEAQ, per germline (reference sequence). The CDR3 extends over 16 amino acids. The junction had 12 bases not matched to a gene; V was cut back by 4 bases and J by 7 bases. Using immunoSEQ multiplex PCR, the repertoire was profiled, and TCRdb retains in-frame clones only, with some absent. The profile shows a few hundred thousand clones, roughly 90% of them singletons.

Material: peripheral blood, obtained in a trial of Ad26.COV2.S vaccine versus placebo. The genes are TRBV7-9 and TRBJ1-2; 10 bases line up with TRBD1. The source is a person between 18 and 60 years old who received the Ad26.COV2.S COVID-19 vaccine or a placebo. As DNA, the CDR3 is TGTGCCAGCAGCTGGGACAGGGGTGCCCTTGTTGTTGGCTACACCTTC. This sequence encodes CASSWDRGALVVGYTF. Combining the CDR3 with reference TRBV7-9 and TRBJ1-2 gives the whole variable domain DTGVSQNPRHKITKRGQNVTFRCDPISEHNRLYWYRQTLGQGPEFLTYFQNEAQLEKSRLLSDRFSAERPKGSFSTLEIQRTEQGDSAMYLCASSWDRGALVVGYTFGSGTRLTVV.